Listed below are T cell receptor beta chains from one sample, sequenced in a study of cytomegalovirus exposure and HLA in healthy donors. Profiling relied on immunoSEQ multiplex PCR, and the TCRdb table lists in-frame clones only, not all of them. The data show 150,000 to 200,000 clones, with 75% to 85% seen just once and about 11% held by the top ten. Sequencing input: PBMCs. The receptors stem from a man aged 50 to 59 in good health and CMV-seropositive. Both conserved end residues are part of each CDR3. Each record gives: V gene, D gene, clone size, J gene, CDR3 DNA, CDR3 protein. The D gene is left open where the match is weak. Size values are once, few and many counts, or a class for expanded clones, and some rows have none.

v_call: TRBV9; d_call: TRBD2; clone_size: NA; j_call: TRBJ2-1; cdr3_nt: TGTGCCAGCAGCTTTACCTTAGCGGGTCCATACAATGAGCAGTTCTTC; cdr3_aa: CASSFTLAGPYNEQFF
v_call: TRBV14; d_call: NA; clone_size: NA; j_call: TRBJ1-2; cdr3_nt: TGTGCCAGCAGCCAAGGTAGGGGCGTCGGCGGCTACACCTTC; cdr3_aa: CASSQGRGVGGYTF
v_call: TRBV6-1; d_call: NA; clone_size: NA; j_call: TRBJ1-5; cdr3_nt: TGTGCCAGCAGTGCAGGGCGTGACCAGCCCCAGCATTTT; cdr3_aa: CASSAGRDQPQHF
v_call: TRBV7-2; d_call: TRBD1; clone_size: NA; j_call: TRBJ1-6; cdr3_nt: TGTGCCAGCAGCTTAGTGGGACAGGGGAATTCACCCCTCCACTTT; cdr3_aa: CASSLVGQGNSPLHF
v_call: TRBV6-5; d_call: NA; clone_size: NA; j_call: TRBJ1-5; cdr3_nt: TGTGCCATCTCTACAGGAGTCAATCAGCCCCAGCATTTT; cdr3_aa: CAISTGVNQPQHF
v_call: TRBV5-6; d_call: TRBD2; clone_size: NA; j_call: TRBJ2-7; cdr3_nt: TGTGCCAGCAGGGACGCTAGCGGGAGGAACGAGCAGTACTTC; cdr3_aa: CASRDASGRNEQYF
v_call: TRBV6-1; d_call: TRBD1; clone_size: few; j_call: TRBJ2-5; cdr3_nt: TGTGCCAGCAGTCTCTATTCGACAGGGAAAGAGACCCAGTACTTC; cdr3_aa: CASSLYSTGKETQYF
v_call: TRBV13; d_call: NA; clone_size: NA; j_call: TRBJ2-1; cdr3_nt: TGTGCCAGCAGCTTCACCGGCAATGAGCAGTTCTTC; cdr3_aa: CASSFTGNEQFF
v_call: TRBV9; d_call: TRBD2; clone_size: NA; j_call: TRBJ2-1; cdr3_nt: TGTGCCAGCAGCGCAAGACCCATAGCGGGAGGTATCTACAATGAGCAGTTCTTC; cdr3_aa: CASSARPIAGGIYNEQFF
v_call: TRBV6-6; d_call: TRBD1; clone_size: NA; j_call: TRBJ1-5; cdr3_nt: TGTGCCAGCAGGACAGGGTTTGAAAAACAGCCCCAGCATTTT; cdr3_aa: CASRTGFEKQPQHF
v_call: TRBV19; d_call: TRBD2; clone_size: few; j_call: TRBJ2-3; cdr3_nt: TGTGCCAGTAGTAGGGGAGGGAGAGGAGTAGATACGCAGTATTTT; cdr3_aa: CASSRGGRGVDTQYF
v_call: TRBV5-4; d_call: TRBD2; clone_size: NA; j_call: TRBJ2-2; cdr3_nt: TGTGCCAGCAGCCAAAATAGCGGGGGACTCACCGGGGAGCTGTTTTTT; cdr3_aa: CASSQNSGGLTGELFF
v_call: TRBV5-1; d_call: TRBD1; clone_size: NA; j_call: TRBJ2-1; cdr3_nt: TGCGCCAGCGCACAAGGGGACAGCTCCTACAATGAGCAGTTCTTC; cdr3_aa: CASAQGDSSYNEQFF
v_call: TRBV7-3; d_call: NA; clone_size: NA; j_call: TRBJ2-3; cdr3_nt: TGTGCCAGCAGCTATGGGAGGGGGTCGGGCACAGATACGCAGTATTTT; cdr3_aa: CASSYGRGSGTDTQYF
v_call: TRBV5-1; d_call: NA; clone_size: NA; j_call: TRBJ2-2; cdr3_nt: TGCGCCAGCAGCTTGTTTGGAGAAGCGAACACCGGGGAGCTGTTTTTT; cdr3_aa: CASSLFGEANTGELFF
v_call: TRBV7-6; d_call: NA; clone_size: NA; j_call: TRBJ2-5; cdr3_nt: TGTGCCAGCAGCTTATTGATACAGGGAGAGATCCAGTACTTC; cdr3_aa: CASSLLIQGEIQYF
v_call: TRBV7-6; d_call: NA; clone_size: NA; j_call: TRBJ2-5; cdr3_nt: TGTGCCAGCAGCTCCCGAGGGGAGACCCAGTACTTC; cdr3_aa: CASSSRGETQYF
v_call: TRBV6-1; d_call: NA; clone_size: NA; j_call: TRBJ1-5; cdr3_nt: TGTGCCAGCAGTACCTCACAGGGAGGGGATCAGCCCCAGCATTTT; cdr3_aa: CASSTSQGGDQPQHF
v_call: TRBV30; d_call: NA; clone_size: NA; j_call: TRBJ1-4; cdr3_nt: TGTGCCTGGACTGTACAAGGGGGGGCGGGTGAAAAACTGTTTTTT; cdr3_aa: CAWTVQGGAGEKLFF
v_call: TRBV28; d_call: TRBD1; clone_size: NA; j_call: TRBJ1-6; cdr3_nt: TGTGCCAGCAGGGGACAGGGTCTTTCACCCCTCCACTTT; cdr3_aa: CASRGQGLSPLHF
v_call: TRBV7-9; d_call: NA; clone_size: once; j_call: TRBJ1-2; cdr3_nt: TGTGCCAGCAGCTTAGTTGGGGGCGCAGGGGGCTACACCTTC; cdr3_aa: CASSLVGGAGGYTF
v_call: TRBV28; d_call: TRBD2; clone_size: NA; j_call: TRBJ2-5; cdr3_nt: TGTGCCAGCAGCTGGACTAGCGGGGGGGCTGAGACCCAGTACTTC; cdr3_aa: CASSWTSGGAETQYF
v_call: TRBV12-5; d_call: NA; clone_size: NA; j_call: TRBJ1-2; cdr3_nt: TGTGCCCGATCTCCACCTTCCGGGAACTATGGCTACACCTTC; cdr3_aa: CARSPPSGNYGYTF
v_call: TRBV6-5; d_call: TRBD1; clone_size: NA; j_call: TRBJ2-3; cdr3_nt: TGTGCCAGCAGCCGACAGGGGCGGGCAGATACGCAGTATTTT; cdr3_aa: CASSRQGRADTQYF
v_call: TRBV28; d_call: NA; clone_size: once; j_call: TRBJ1-4; cdr3_nt: TGTGCCAGCCGGGGACTCCCGGTAAATGAAAAACTGTTTTTT; cdr3_aa: CASRGLPVNEKLFF
v_call: TRBV27; d_call: NA; clone_size: NA; j_call: TRBJ1-5; cdr3_nt: TGTGCCAGCAGTTTGAACAGGGCTAGCAATCAGCCCCAGCATTTT; cdr3_aa: CASSLNRASNQPQHF
v_call: TRBV6-1; d_call: NA; clone_size: NA; j_call: TRBJ2-7; cdr3_nt: TGTGCCAGCGGGAGTGTGGCGAATACCGAGCAGTACTTC; cdr3_aa: CASGSVANTEQYF
v_call: TRBV14; d_call: NA; clone_size: NA; j_call: TRBJ2-7; cdr3_nt: TGTGCCAGCAGCCAAGATGACTTAGCCTACGAGCAGTACTTC; cdr3_aa: CASSQDDLAYEQYF
v_call: TRBV30; d_call: TRBD2; clone_size: NA; j_call: TRBJ2-2; cdr3_nt: TGTGCCTGGTTGACCAGTCCTACTAGCGACACCGGGGAGCTGTTTTTT; cdr3_aa: CAWLTSPTSDTGELFF
v_call: TRBV19; d_call: NA; clone_size: NA; j_call: TRBJ2-2; cdr3_nt: TGTGCCACCCTACGGGGGGCAAACACCGGGGAGCTGTTTTTT; cdr3_aa: CATLRGANTGELFF
v_call: TRBV6-5; d_call: TRBD1; clone_size: NA; j_call: TRBJ1-6; cdr3_nt: TGTGCCAGCAGCAAAGACAGGGTATGGTCACCCCTCCACTTT; cdr3_aa: CASSKDRVWSPLHF
v_call: TRBV5-1; d_call: TRBD2; clone_size: NA; j_call: TRBJ2-1; cdr3_nt: TGCGCCAGCAGCGTTAGCGGGAGCTCCTACAATGAGCAGTTCTTC; cdr3_aa: CASSVSGSSYNEQFF
v_call: TRBV18; d_call: TRBD1; clone_size: NA; j_call: TRBJ2-1; cdr3_nt: TGTGCCAGCTCGGCTCGGGACAGGGGTACTAATGAGCAGTTCTTC; cdr3_aa: CASSARDRGTNEQFF
v_call: TRBV28; d_call: NA; clone_size: NA; j_call: TRBJ1-5; cdr3_nt: TGTGCCAGCAGTTCTGGTTTCGGGTCCAATCAGCCCCAGCATTTT; cdr3_aa: CASSSGFGSNQPQHF
v_call: TRBV6-5; d_call: NA; clone_size: NA; j_call: TRBJ2-1; cdr3_nt: TGTGCCAGCAAATTTCTTAATGAGCAGTTCTTC; cdr3_aa: CASKFLNEQFF
v_call: TRBV5-1; d_call: TRBD2; clone_size: NA; j_call: TRBJ2-3; cdr3_nt: TGCGCCAGCAGCCCGGCCACCCTAGCGGGAGTGGCAGATACGCAGTATTTT; cdr3_aa: CASSPATLAGVADTQYF